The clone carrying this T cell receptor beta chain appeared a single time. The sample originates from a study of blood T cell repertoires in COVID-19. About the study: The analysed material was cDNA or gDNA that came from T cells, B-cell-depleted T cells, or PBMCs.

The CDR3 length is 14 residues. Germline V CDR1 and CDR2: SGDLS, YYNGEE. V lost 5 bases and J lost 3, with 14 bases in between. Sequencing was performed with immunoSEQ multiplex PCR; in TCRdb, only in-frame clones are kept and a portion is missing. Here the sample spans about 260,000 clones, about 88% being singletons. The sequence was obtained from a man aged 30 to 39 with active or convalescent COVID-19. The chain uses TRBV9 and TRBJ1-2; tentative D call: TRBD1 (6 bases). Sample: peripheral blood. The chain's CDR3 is CASSPPGAYYGYTF. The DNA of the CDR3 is TGTGCCAGCAGTCCCCCAGGGGCTTACTATGGCTACACCTTC.